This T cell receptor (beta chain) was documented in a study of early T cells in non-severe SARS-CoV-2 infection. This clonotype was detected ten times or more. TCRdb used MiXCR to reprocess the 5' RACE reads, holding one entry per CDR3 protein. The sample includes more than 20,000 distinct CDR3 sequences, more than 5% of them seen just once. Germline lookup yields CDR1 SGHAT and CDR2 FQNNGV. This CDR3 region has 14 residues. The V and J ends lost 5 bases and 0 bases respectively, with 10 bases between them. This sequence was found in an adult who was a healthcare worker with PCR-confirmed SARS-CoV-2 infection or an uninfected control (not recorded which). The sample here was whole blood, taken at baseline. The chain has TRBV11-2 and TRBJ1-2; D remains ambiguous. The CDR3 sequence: CASSRMLANYGYTF. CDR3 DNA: TGTGCCAGCAGCCGGATGCTAGCTAACTATGGCTACACCTTC.